The subject of this entry is one T cell receptor beta chain. The target of this receptor is not known. Base-call qualities are not available, and no considerably larger clone is one nucleotide away. The source of the sample is a study of T cell responses to AZD1222 COVID-19 vaccine (dated by TCRdb to the early 2020s). Describing the broader study: AZD1222 recipients whose second dose came at about 4 weeks and those whose second dose came at about 12 weeks were combined into one group, since spike-specific TCR depth and breadth did not differ between the two schedules. Enrollment into the trials was organized by age into subgroups of 18-55, 56-69 and 70-plus years, and those subgroups contained roughly 150, 30 and 60 TCR-sequenced participants, respectively. TCR sequencing covered some 240 trial participants: roughly 200 given two doses of AZD1222 and 26 given two doses of MenACWY control vaccine.

What the time point label conveys for this sample: baseline before first vaccination. Samples from vaccinated people were obtained from the UK trials COV001 and COV002, which included a single-blind randomized controlled phase 2/3 trial of AZD1222 (ChAdOx1 nCoV-19) in healthy adults. For TCRbeta chain sequencing, PBMC samples from trial participants were taken at day 0 and at day 28 after the second dose. Overall study outcomes, separate from this receptor: The 56-69-year group was small, and its depth increase did not reach significance, likely because of low power. Participants were mostly white British, with more females than males. The authors suggested clonal diversity may have been underestimated. A significant rise in spike-specific TCR breadth and depth was observed after two AZD1222 doses relative to day 0 and relative to MenACWY recipients. Conclusions about previously exposed vaccinees are limited, since just a handful of AZD1222 recipients were seropositive for SARS-CoV-2 at baseline. Vaccine-associated CD4 TCRs spanned the whole spike protein, with dominant responses in regions 160-218 and 743-854. Reportedly, close to half of the unique spike-specific TCRs recognized epitopes lying outside the regions that are mutated in the B.1.351 and B.1.1.7 variants. Because no day 14 peak-response samples were available, repertoires were characterized only after the peak T cell response.

The CDR3 regions of human TCRbeta chains were subjected to immunosequencing. The original pipeline was this. TCRs in the repertoires were matched against a reference library of SARS-CoV-2-specific TCRs that had been generated with the MIRA antigen-specificity platform. Breadth was defined as the fraction of unique TCRs that were SARS-CoV-2-associated. Depth was defined as the fraction of total T cells that were SARS-CoV-2-associated. Using the MIRA data, every spike-specific TCR was mapped to the spike region that the TCR reacted to and assigned to either a CD4 or a CD8 class. Log10-transformed breadth and depth values were compared by one-way ANOVA with Sidak's multiple comparisons tests. What TCRdb holds here is the immuneACCESS table cut down to in-frame rearrangements. Part of the clones is not present; checked against another copy, under half of the missing clones reflect an unresolved V gene, and the others are unexplained. Clonal size and the V and J genes are those of that table, whereas D and trimming came from the DNA. The sample profile shows more than 90,000 clones; about 86% of them were found once. The ten largest account for about 1.4% of the sample.

The sample in question was peripheral blood, obtained on day 0 of AZD1222 vaccination. The sequence derives from an adult in good health.

The CDR3 region reads CASRPGQINSPLHF. The DNA is TGTGCCAGCAGACCCGGACAGATTAATTCACCCCTCCACTTT. Here the chain combines TRBV6-6 and TRBJ1-6; the D segment could be TRBD1, given 6 matching bases. Trimming takes 6 bases from V and 6 bases from J, and the germline ends sit 12 bases apart. The CDR3 spans 14 residues, from the cysteine through the phenylalanine. This entry keeps only the CDR3 DNA: 42 bases, framed from base 1. The germline V gene encodes CDR1 MNHNY and CDR2 SVGAGI (reference sequence).